Listed below are T cell receptor beta chains from one sample, sequenced in a study of cytomegalovirus exposure and HLA in healthy donors. Produced via immunoSEQ multiplex PCR; TCRdb's table is partial and in-frame only. The sample shows about 95,000 clones, approximately 81% of them seen only once. The specimen sequenced was PBMCs. These receptors were obtained from a woman aged 65 to 85 in good health and CMV-seropositive. Each CDR3 is given with its conserved first and last residue. D genes are given only for firm matches. Part of the rows lack a size; the others show once, few, many or a class for expanded clones.

TRBV6-1	TRBJ1-4	NA	few	CASRNLEEGNEKLFF	TGTGCCAGCAGGAATTTGGAGGAGGGTAATGAAAAACTGTTTTTT
TRBV5-1	TRBJ2-2	NA	NA	CASSPGTNTGELFF	TGCGCCAGCAGCCCAGGGACAAACACCGGGGAGCTGTTTTTT
TRBV19	TRBJ2-5	TRBD1	NA	CASSIETGRETQYF	TGTGCCAGTAGTATCGAGACAGGGCGCGAGACCCAGTACTTC
TRBV29-1	TRBJ2-3	TRBD2	NA	CSVPRPGAGTDTQYF	TGCAGCGTTCCTCGGCCGGGAGCGGGGACAGATACGCAGTATTTT
TRBV18	TRBJ2-5	TRBD1	NA	CASSPSLNRGRVQETQYF	TGTGCCAGCTCACCATCACTAAACAGGGGGCGCGTCCAAGAGACCCAGTACTTC
TRBV4-1	TRBJ2-7	NA	few	CASSQDRQSYEQYF	TGCGCCAGCAGCCAAGATCGACAGTCCTACGAGCAGTACTTC
TRBV18	TRBJ2-1	TRBD2	NA	CASSQLLAGANEQFF	TGTGCCAGCTCGCAACTACTAGCGGGAGCCAATGAGCAGTTCTTC
TRBV7-8	TRBJ1-1	NA	NA	CASSLVLPNTEAFF	TGTGCCAGCAGCTTAGTCCTCCCGAACACTGAAGCTTTCTTT
TRBV19	TRBJ2-3	NA	NA	CASLQPGGPDTQYF	TGTGCCAGTCTCCAGCCGGGGGGCCCAGATACGCAGTATTTT
TRBV2	TRBJ1-1	NA	NA	CASRLGLGEGTEAFF	TGTGCCAGCAGGCTAGGTCTTGGGGAGGGCACTGAAGCTTTCTTT
TRBV19	TRBJ2-7	TRBD1	NA	CASRDSMTYEQYF	TGTGCCAGCCGGGACAGCATGACCTACGAGCAGTACTTC
TRBV5-6	TRBJ1-5	NA	NA	CASSSLLQGGSQPQHF	TGTGCCAGCAGCTCCCTGTTGCAGGGAGGAAGTCAGCCCCAGCATTTT
TRBV27	TRBJ1-2	NA	few	CASSYRIANYGYTF	TGTGCCAGCAGCTACAGGATTGCTAACTATGGCTACACCTTC
TRBV7-9	TRBJ2-3	NA	NA	CAGSRGDTQYF	TGTGCCGGGTCCAGGGGCGATACGCAGTATTTT
TRBV7-2	TRBJ2-3	TRBD2	NA	CASSLAREAGTDTQYF	TGTGCCAGCAGCTTAGCGCGGGAGGCTGGCACAGATACGCAGTATTTT
TRBV19	TRBJ2-7	NA	NA	CASSIGGDPRREQYF	TGTGCCAGTAGTATAGGGGGAGATCCACGGCGCGAGCAGTACTTC
TRBV7-8	TRBJ1-5	TRBD1	NA	CASSSGTGGIQPQHF	TGTGCCAGCAGCTCCGGGACAGGGGGAATCCAGCCCCAGCATTTT
TRBV18	TRBJ2-1	TRBD2	NA	CASSRGLANEQFF	TGTGCCAGCTCCCGGGGACTAGCAAATGAGCAGTTCTTC
TRBV7-2	TRBJ2-1	TRBD2	NA	CASSFRLAGVNEQFF	TGTGCCAGCAGCTTTCGCCTAGCGGGGGTCAATGAGCAGTTCTTC
TRBV4-3	TRBJ2-2	TRBD2	NA	CASSHRLRLAGGGTGELFF	TGCGCCAGCAGCCACCGCCTCCGGCTAGCGGGAGGCGGCACCGGGGAGCTGTTTTTT
TRBV10-1	TRBJ2-2	TRBD2	NA	CASSERLAGTTNTGELFF	TGCGCCAGCAGTGAGAGGTTAGCGGGCACAACGAACACCGGGGAGCTGTTTTTT
TRBV19	TRBJ1-6	NA	NA	CASSIDPPRSPLHF	TGTGCCAGTAGTATAGATCCACCTAGGTCACCCCTCCACTTT
TRBV5-4	TRBJ2-1	TRBD2	NA	CASSGGLAGGEQFF	TGTGCCAGCAGCGGGGGACTAGCGGGAGGTGAGCAGTTCTTC
TRBV2	TRBJ2-2	TRBD2	few	CASSMSRGGGTGELFF	TGTGCCAGTTCGATGAGCCGTGGGGGGGGCACCGGGGAGCTGTTTTTT
TRBV7-9	TRBJ2-6	NA	NA	CASSRQAPGANVLTF	TGTGCCAGCAGTCGACAGGCGCCTGGGGCCAACGTCCTGACTTTC
TRBV12-5	TRBJ2-1	NA	NA	CASQISPRAEQFF	TGTGCTAGTCAGATATCCCCCAGGGCTGAGCAGTTCTTC
TRBV27	TRBJ2-7	TRBD2	NA	CASKKKRETYEQYF	TGTGCCAGCAAAAAGAAGCGGGAGACCTACGAGCAGTACTTC
TRBV5-5	TRBJ1-4	NA	NA	CASSLDRIKEKLFF	TGTGCCAGCAGCTTGGACAGGATTAAGGAAAAACTGTTTTTT
TRBV27	TRBJ1-2	NA	NA	CASGPNLVSYGYTF	TGTGCCAGCGGCCCCAACCTGGTATCGTATGGCTACACCTTC
TRBV5-5	TRBJ2-3	TRBD2	NA	CASSSLIAGWSDTQYF	TGTGCCAGCAGCTCCCTTATAGCGGGATGGTCAGATACGCAGTATTTT
TRBV28	TRBJ2-1	TRBD2	NA	CASSLEYPLAGGLNEQFF	TGTGCCAGCAGTTTGGAATACCCATTAGCGGGAGGGCTCAATGAGCAGTTCTTC
TRBV6-8	TRBJ1-1	TRBD1	once	CASSYATGTANTEAFF	TGTGCCAGCAGTTACGCCACCGGGACAGCGAACACTGAAGCTTTCTTT
TRBV27	TRBJ1-4	NA	NA	CASSLQGSNEKLFF	TGTGCCAGCAGTTTACAGGGTTCTAATGAAAAACTGTTTTTT
TRBV4-2	TRBJ2-3	TRBD2	NA	CASSQGDPAGVDTQYF	TGTGCCAGCAGCCAAGGGGACCCAGCGGGGGTAGATACGCAGTATTTT
TRBV7-2	TRBJ1-1	NA	NA	CASSPWTAEAFF	TGTGCCAGCAGCCCCTGGACAGCAGAAGCTTTCTTT
TRBV28	TRBJ2-2	TRBD2	NA	CASSLVRSGRRGELFF	TGTGCCAGCAGTTTAGTAAGGAGCGGGAGACGGGGGGAGCTGTTTTTT
TRBV7-9	TRBJ1-1	NA	NA	CSSSASGALPFF	TGTTCCAGCAGCGCATCAGGGGCCTTACCTTTTTTT
TRBV7-2	TRBJ2-7	TRBD1	NA	CASSLAPGQGSNEQYF	TGTGCCAGCAGCTTAGCGCCGGGACAGGGAAGCAACGAGCAGTACTTC
TRBV2	TRBJ2-2	TRBD1	NA	CASKGQGDAGELFF	TGTGCCAGCAAGGGACAGGGTGACGCCGGGGAGCTGTTTTTT
TRBV5-4	TRBJ2-1	NA	NA	CASSLDAGEQFF	TGTGCCAGCAGCTTGGATGCGGGAGAGCAGTTCTTC
TRBV11-3	TRBJ2-3	NA	NA	CASARRRTSTDTQYF	TGTGCCAGCGCTCGGAGGCGGACTAGCACAGATACGCAGTATTTT
TRBV29-1	TRBJ1-3	NA	NA	CSVTRGDSGNTIYF	TGCAGCGTGACGCGGGGGGACTCTGGAAACACCATATATTTT
TRBV14	TRBJ2-1	NA	NA	CASSPRLDNEQFF	TGTGCCAGCAGCCCCCGACTCGACAATGAGCAGTTCTTC
TRBV6-6	TRBJ2-5	NA	NA	CASSTQFQETQYF	TGTGCCAGCAGTACGCAGTTCCAAGAGACCCAGTACTTC
TRBV7-3	TRBJ2-1	TRBD2	NA	CASSLTASGSSGEQFF	TGTGCCAGCAGCTTAACGGCTAGCGGGAGTAGCGGTGAGCAGTTCTTC
TRBV5-1	TRBJ1-2	TRBD1	NA	CASSPTGGMSYGYTF	TGCGCCAGCAGCCCTACAGGGGGCATGTCCTATGGCTACACCTTC
TRBV6-5	TRBJ2-7	NA	once	CASSPGLSTADEQYF	TGTGCCAGCAGCCCGGGACTCTCTACGGCCGACGAGCAGTACTTC
TRBV5-5	TRBJ1-5	NA	few	CASSLERENQPQHF	TGTGCCAGCAGCTTGGAAAGGGAGAATCAGCCCCAGCATTTT